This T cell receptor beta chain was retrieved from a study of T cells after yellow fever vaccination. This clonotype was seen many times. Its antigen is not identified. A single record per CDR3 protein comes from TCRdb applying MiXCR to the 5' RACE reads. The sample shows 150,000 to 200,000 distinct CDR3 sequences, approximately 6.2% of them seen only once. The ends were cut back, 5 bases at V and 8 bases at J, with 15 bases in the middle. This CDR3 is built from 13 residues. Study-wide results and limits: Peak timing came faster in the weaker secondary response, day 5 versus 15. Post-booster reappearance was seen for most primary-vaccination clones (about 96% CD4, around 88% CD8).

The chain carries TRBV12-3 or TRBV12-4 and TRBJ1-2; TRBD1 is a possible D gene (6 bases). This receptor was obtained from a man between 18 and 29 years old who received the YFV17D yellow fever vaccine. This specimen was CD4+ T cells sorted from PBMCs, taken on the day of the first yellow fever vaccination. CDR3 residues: CASSGQGSGGYTF. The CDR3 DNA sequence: TGTGCCAGCAGTGGTCAGGGGTCGGGCGGCTACACCTTC.